What follows are 11 T cell receptor beta chains derived from one specimen sequenced in a study of T cells after yellow fever vaccination. TCRdb itself ran the 5' RACE reads through MiXCR, one entry per CDR3 protein. The sample lists 500,000 to 650,000 distinct CDR3 sequences, 9% to 15% occurring once. The sequencing used PBMCs, collected on the day of the yellow fever booster vaccination. Receptors were obtained from a man aged 30 to 39 who received the YFV17D yellow fever vaccine.

This clonotype was seen a few times. The chain is built from TRBV29-1 and TRBJ2-1, with D unresolved. The CDR3 extends over 14 amino acids. Germline values: CDR1 SQVTM, CDR2 ANQGSEA. Between the trimmed V and J ends, which lost 5 bases and 0 bases, there was a span of 11 bases. DNA for the CDR3: TGCAGCGTTTTAGGGCACAGCTCCTACAATGAGCAGTTCTTC. This codes for CSVLGHSSYNEQFF.

In this sample, this clonotype turned up a few times. Germline and junction disagree at one end, which may indicate a read error. The V and J genes are TRBV12-3 or TRBV12-4 and TRBJ1-2, with a tentative D call TRBD1 (6 bases). The CDR3 runs to 11 residues. This chain's CDR3 is CASTGQPGSAF. The CDR3 DNA sequence: TGTGCCAGTACCGGACAGCCCGGTTCCGCCTTC.

V is TRBV12-3 or TRBV12-4 and J is TRBJ2-1; 7 nucleotides line up with TRBD2. With 5 bases clipped from V and 2 bases from J, the junction kept 3 bases outside the gene matches. The length of the CDR3 is 14 residues. Written as DNA, the CDR3 is TGTGCCAGCAGTAAGGGAGGGCCCTACAATGAGCAGTTCTTC. It translates to CASSKGGPYNEQFF.

Many counts were recorded for this clonotype. The chain uses TRBV10-3 and TRBJ2-3, with TRBD2 matching 10 bases. The CDR3 is made up of 16 amino acids. Trimming took 3 bases from V and 7 from J; bases not matched to a gene: 10. Germline V gene data show CDR1 as ENHRY and CDR2 as SYGVKD. CDR3 region: CAISDSGAGGRNTQYF. The CDR3 DNA reads as TGTGCCATCAGTGACAGTGGAGCGGGAGGGCGTAATACGCAGTATTTT.

This clonotype came up a few times. This rearrangement joins TRBV7-2 to TRBJ2-7, with 7 bases lining up with TRBD2. This CDR3 has 15 residues. V lost 0 bases, J lost 2 bases, and 4 bases stayed unmatched. Germline-derived CDR1 and CDR2 are SGHTA and FQGNSA. Written as DNA, the CDR3 is TGTGCCAGCAGCTTAGCTGCGGGGGATACCTACGAGCAGTACTTC. Translation: CASSLAAGDTYEQYF. Filled out from reference TRBV7-2 and TRBJ2-7, the complete variable domain reads GAGVSQSPSNKVTEKGKDVELRCDPISGHTALYWYRQSLGQGLEFLIYFQGNSAPDKSGLPSDRFSAERTGGSVSTLTIQRTQQEDSAVYLCASSLAAGDTYEQYFGPGTRLTVT.

As concerns this clonotype: The junction differs from germline at one of its ends, possibly a read error. V and J are TRBV20-1 and TRBJ1-2; TRBD1 matches at 8 bases. This CDR3 is 16 amino acids long. The germline V gene has CDR1 DFQATT and CDR2 SNEGSKA (reference sequence). CDR3 sequence: CCAREFRDRMNYGYTF. The DNA for the CDR3 is TGCTGTGCTAGAGAATTCCGGGACAGGATGAACTATGGCTACACCTTC.

This chain joins TRBV5-1 and TRBJ2-1, with TRBD2 identical over 13 bases. Germline V gives CDR1 SGHRS, CDR2 YFSETQ. CDR3 size: 12 residues. V was clipped by 7 bases and J by 10 bases; unmatched bases: 2. Here the CDR3 DNA reads TGCGCCAGCTTGGGACTAGCGGGGGAGCAGTTCTTC. Protein sequence: CASLGLAGEQFF.

The sample holds a few counts of this clonotype. J is TRBJ2-5 and V is TRBV7-2, with a possible D match to TRBD2 (5 bases). CDR1 is SGHTA, CDR2 FQGNSA, per germline. The CDR3 has 14 residues. Trimming removed 7 bases at V and 5 bases at J, with 17 bases between. CDR3: CASTPSRAVETQYF. In DNA form, the CDR3 reads TGTGCCAGCACCCCCTCGAGGGCCGTGGAGACCCAGTACTTC.

The table lists this clonotype with a few counts. V is TRBV13 and J is TRBJ2-2; 9 bases map to TRBD1. The CDR3 runs 17 residues. CDR1 and CDR2 from the germline V gene are PRHDT and FYEKMQ (reference sequence). The V segment lost 3 bases and the J segment 5 bases; nucleotides outside the gene matches: 10. CDR3 region: CASSFALGQGRTGELFF. The CDR3 DNA reads TGTGCCAGCAGCTTCGCACTAGGACAGGGGAGGACCGGGGAGCTGTTTTTT.

This clonotype has just a few counts. The rearrangement uses TRBV20-1 and TRBJ1-6; 9 bases line up with TRBD1. This CDR3 has 15 residues. In germline, CDR1 is DFQATT, CDR2 SNEGSKA (reference sequence). The V and J ends lost 3 bases and 5 bases, in that order; junction bases with no gene match: 5. In DNA, the CDR3 is TGCAGTGCTAGGGGACAGGGACAGGATAATTCACCCCTCCACTTT. Translated, it gives CSARGQGQDNSPLHF.

Only a few counts were recorded for this clonotype. This rearrangement joins TRBV4-3 to TRBJ1-1; the D gene is possibly TRBD1 (6 bases). V gave up 0 bases and J gave up 5 bases, with 10 bases separating them. Germline V CDR1 and CDR2: LGHNA, YSLEER. CDR3 length equals 14 residues. The CDR3 region is CASSQDAGATEAFF. In DNA, the CDR3 is TGCGCCAGCAGCCAAGATGCGGGGGCGACTGAAGCTTTCTTT.